Listed here is a single T cell receptor (beta chain). What it binds is unknown. The table came from immunoSEQ multiplex PCR; TCRdb's copy has only in-frame clones and leaves some out. This sample yields tens of thousands of clones, of which 87% are seen a single time; under 0.8% belongs to the top ten. The data originate from a study of OX40 agonist ivuxolimab in advanced cancers. Study background: The patients got ivuxolimab, which is an agonistic anti-OX40 (CD134) antibody. Dose-escalation patients were diagnosed with hepatocellular carcinoma, melanoma, renal cell cancer or head and neck cancer. Partial responses, seen in three patients, involved one hepatocellular carcinoma and two cutaneous melanomas.

Germline CDR1 and CDR2: MNHNY and SVGAGI (reference sequence). The CDR3 length is 15 residues. V was clipped by 2 bases and J by 6 bases, with 14 bases between them. Points from the study as a whole: Researchers report that CD8+ T cells had, on average, more expanded clones than CD4+.

Sequenced material: CD4+ or CD8+ T cells sorted from blood, taken in a trial of the OX40 agonist ivuxolimab. The rearrangement uses TRBV6-6 and TRBJ1-5; D remains unclear. The source of this sequence is an adult with an advanced solid tumor such as melanoma, head and neck, liver or kidney cancer. This chain's CDR3 is CASSYGGDASQPQHF. The CDR3 nucleotides are TGTGCCAGCAGTTACGGAGGCGACGCAAGTCAGCCCCAGCATTTT.